A selection of T cell receptor beta chains follows, all from one sample in a study of beta chain features in type 1 diabetes. Repertoires were generated with immunoSEQ multiplex PCR, while TCRdb's copy carries only in-frame clones and drops some. The table records 860,000 or so clones, roughly 17% of them present only once. Sequenced sample: naive CD4+ T cells from blood. These receptors were obtained from a woman between 18 and 30 years old in good health. Each CDR3 is given with its conserved first and last residue. The D gene is left open where the match is weak. Clone sizes are given selectively: once, few, many, or a class where the clone is expanded.

J gene | D gene | V gene | clone size | CDR3 DNA | CDR3 protein
TRBJ2-7 | . | TRBV7-9 | . | TGTGCCAGCAGCTTAGAGTATCGGGGGAAGGGCTACGAGCAGTACTTC | CASSLEYRGKGYEQYF
TRBJ2-1 | TRBD2 | TRBV19 | . | TGTGCCAGTAGTATCGGCGGGAGGGCCATCTACAATGAGCAGTTCTTC | CASSIGGRAIYNEQFF
TRBJ1-2 | TRBD1 | TRBV29-1 | . | TGCAGCGTTGATGGGACAGGGGACTATGGCTACACCTTC | CSVDGTGDYGYTF
TRBJ1-2 | . | TRBV2 | few | TGTGCCAGCATACAAGGCGCGGGCTACACCTTC | CASIQGAGYTF
TRBJ2-7 | TRBD2 | TRBV2 | few | TGTGCCAGCAGTGAAGGAGGACTAGCCTATTACGAGCAGTACTTC | CASSEGGLAYYEQYF
TRBJ2-2 | . | TRBV11-1 | . | TGTGCCAGCGCCTTAAGCACCGGGGAGCTGTTTTTT | CASALSTGELFF
TRBJ2-5 | TRBD1 | TRBV6-5 | few | TGTGCCAGCAGTTACCCCGGGACAGGGCGAGAGACCCAGTACTTC | CASSYPGTGRETQYF
TRBJ2-7 | . | TRBV4-1 | . | TGCGCCAGCAGCCAAGTGGTAGGAGTCAGCTACGAGCAGTACTTC | CASSQVVGVSYEQYF
TRBJ2-1 | TRBD1 | TRBV27 | few | TGTGCCAGCACTCCTAGACAGGGTCACTACAATGAGCAGTTCTTC | CASTPRQGHYNEQFF
TRBJ1-1 | . | TRBV7-9 | few | TGTGCCAGCAGCCAACTCCGCCATACAGGGAGCACTGAAGCTTTCTTT | CASSQLRHTGSTEAFF
TRBJ1-2 | . | TRBV25-1 | . | TGTGCCAGCAGTGAATTGGGGGCCGACTATGGCTACACCTTC | CASSELGADYGYTF
TRBJ1-3 | . | TRBV18 | . | TGTGCCAGCTCACCAGGCACGGGGAACTCTGGAAACACCATATATTTT | CASSPGTGNSGNTIYF
TRBJ1-1 | TRBD1 | TRBV20-1 | . | TGCAGTGCTGAGGGGGACAGCGAAGCTTTCTTT | CSAEGDSEAFF
TRBJ2-5 | . | TRBV18 | . | TGTGCCAGCTCACCACAAGGTCCAGAGACCCAGTACTTC | CASSPQGPETQYF
TRBJ2-3 | TRBD1 | TRBV7-9 | few | TGTGCCAGCAGCCCGACAGGGGCCCAGCTCGATACGCAGTATTTT | CASSPTGAQLDTQYF
TRBJ2-1 | TRBD2 | TRBV10-3 | few | TGTGCCATCAGTGAGTCTCGGGAGGATGAGCAGTTCTTC | CAISESREDEQFF
TRBJ1-1 | . | TRBV6-5 | . | TGTGCCAGCAGTTCCGGGGCCCGGGGTCGGACTGAAGCTTTCTTT | CASSSGARGRTEAFF
TRBJ2-1 | . | TRBV7-2 | . | TGTGCCAGCAGCAGAGTCTTAGGCTACAATGAGCAGTTCTTC | CASSRVLGYNEQFF
TRBJ2-3 | . | TRBV15 | . | TGTGCCACCAGCAGAGTTGCAGGGGGCACAGATACGCAGTATTTT | CATSRVAGGTDTQYF
TRBJ1-4 | . | TRBV27 | few | TGTGCCAGCAGTTTAATGGGCACAGAGGGAGCTAATGAAAAACTGTTTTTT | CASSLMGTEGANEKLFF
TRBJ2-3 | . | TRBV7-2 | few | TGTGCCAGCAGCTTAGAGGCTATAGATACGCAGTATTTT | CASSLEAIDTQYF
TRBJ2-7 | . | TRBV28 | few | TGTGCCAGCAGTTTTATTGGGTCCTCCTACGAGCAGTACTTC | CASSFIGSSYEQYF
TRBJ1-5 | . | TRBV18 | . | TGTGCCAGCTCACCGCCGGACCTGATGCAGCCCCAGCATTTT | CASSPPDLMQPQHF
TRBJ2-1 | . | TRBV11-3 | few | TGTGCCAGCAGCTTAGGGACGGTAAATGAGCAGTTCTTC | CASSLGTVNEQFF
TRBJ1-2 | . | TRBV5-4 | . | TGTGCCAGCAGCCGTGGACAGCTTCATGGCTACACCTTC | CASSRGQLHGYTF
TRBJ2-1 | TRBD2 | TRBV7-2 | . | TGTGCCAGCAGCCCGAGACTAGCAATCAACAATGAGCAGTTCTTC | CASSPRLAINNEQFF
TRBJ2-5 | . | TRBV27 | . | TGTGCCAGCAGTTTTACCTTCCAAGAGACCCAGTACTTC | CASSFTFQETQYF
TRBJ1-2 | . | TRBV5-4 | once | TGTGCCAGCAGCTTGGACAGGGATGGCTACACCTTC | CASSLDRDGYTF
TRBJ2-7 | . | TRBV4-3 | . | TGCGCCAGCAGCTACGGGTCAGGGTACGAGCAGTACTTC | CASSYGSGYEQYF
TRBJ1-2 | TRBD1 | TRBV29-1 | . | TGCAGCGTTGACAAGACAGGGCCCTATGGCTACACCTTC | CSVDKTGPYGYTF
TRBJ2-3 | TRBD2 | TRBV6-1 | . | TGTGCCAGCAGTCCACAGCGGGAAGAGCAGTATTTT | CASSPQREEQYF
TRBJ1-5 | . | TRBV7-9 | . | TGTGCCAGCAGCCCGCTCGAGGGCAATCAGCCCCAGCATTTT | CASSPLEGNQPQHF
TRBJ1-1 | . | TRBV6-5 | . | TGTGCCAGCAGTTACGGCGAGGGACTGCGCGGCACTGAAGCTTTCTTT | CASSYGEGLRGTEAFF
TRBJ2-7 | TRBD1 | TRBV19 | few | TGTGCCAGTAGTGCCCCGGACAGGGCAGGGTACGAGCAGTACTTC | CASSAPDRAGYEQYF
TRBJ2-7 | . | TRBV20-1 | . | TGCAGTGCCCTAAAGGGAGGCGAGCGGTACTTC | CSALKGGERYF
TRBJ2-7 | TRBD1 | TRBV29-1 | few | TGCAGCGTTGTATACGCCAGGGGGCAGAAAGCTGGGACCTCCTACGAGCAGTACTTC | CSVVYARGQKAGTSYEQYF
TRBJ1-5 | TRBD1 | TRBV5-1 | . | TGCGCCAGCAGCACCGGGACAGGGATTGAGCCCCAGCATTTT | CASSTGTGIEPQHF
TRBJ2-7 | TRBD1 | TRBV6-1 | . | TGTGCCAGCAGGGGACAGGTCCGCTCCTACGAGCAGTACTTC | CASRGQVRSYEQYF
TRBJ2-7 | . | TRBV20-1 | . | TGCAGTGCTATGGAGCAGTACTTC | CSAMEQYF
TRBJ1-1 | . | TRBV7-2 | . | TGTGCCAGCAGCTGGACAGCGAACACTGAAGCTTTCTTT | CASSWTANTEAFF
TRBJ2-2 | TRBD1 | TRBV6-1 | . | TGTGCCAGCAGTGGAGGGCAGGGGGCTTGGTTCGGGGAGCTGTTTTTT | CASSGGQGAWFGELFF
TRBJ2-2 | TRBD2 | TRBV27 | . | TGTGCCAGCAGTAAATTAGCGGGAGGGGTAGGCACCGGGGAGCTGTTTTTT | CASSKLAGGVGTGELFF
TRBJ2-1 | TRBD2 | TRBV4-1 | few | TGCGCCAGCAGCCGGACTAGCGGCCATAATGAGCAGTTCTTC | CASSRTSGHNEQFF
TRBJ1-2 | . | TRBV29-1 | . | TGCAGCGTTGAACAGGGAGCCTATGGCTACACCTTC | CSVEQGAYGYTF
TRBJ2-7 | . | TRBV23-1 | . | TGCGCCAGCAGTCATCAGGGCCGGACCGGTTCCCCTTACGAGCAGTACTTC | CASSHQGRTGSPYEQYF
TRBJ2-1 | . | TRBV21-1 | many | TGTGCCAGCAACGACAGGGGGGGTGAGCAGTTCTTC | CASNDRGGEQFF
TRBJ2-1 | . | TRBV6-5 | few | TGTGCCAGTGGGGGTAATGAGCAGTTCTTC | CASGGNEQFF